This T cell receptor (beta chain) was identified during a study of T cells in Graves' hyperthyroidism and ophthalmopathy (dated by TCRdb to about 2019). Study-wide context: Peripheral blood was sampled at the time of initial diagnosis, prior to any treatment. Following sampling, methimazole starting at 30 mg daily was given to hyperthyroidism patients, and high-dose intravenous methylprednisolone was given to ophthalmopathy patients. Prospective prediction of ophthalmopathy was tested in an independent validation cohort of fewer than 20 hyperthyroidism patients and 15 to 17 patients who later progressed to ophthalmopathy. The 95 to 100 discovery patients were divided at random into training and test sets in a 7:3 ratio. According to the paper, TCR Vbeta CDR3 sequencing was carried out on 135 peripheral blood samples, which came from 40 to 45 ophthalmopathy, around 74 hyperthyroidism and approximately 17 progressor patients. Thyroid tissue and blood T-cell repertoires from six Graves' hyperthyroidism patients were also compared in the study. A discovery cohort of around 100 patients, 43 with Graves' ophthalmopathy and roughly 59 with stable Graves' hyperthyroidism, was used to find distinguishing TCR V-J signatures.

Amplification of TCR beta CDR3 regions was carried out from RNA transcripts. For the first round of RT-PCR on the TCR CDR3, the HTBI primer set was used together with the Qiagen OneStep RT-PCR kit. The libraries were constructed in a second round of multiplex PCR and then size-selected and purified. Sequencing of the libraries was done on an Illumina HiSeq2000 using paired-end 100 bp reads. As for the authors' bioinformatics: Raw data were processed with SOAPnuke, discarding reads with adapters, uncalled bases, mean Phred below 15, or no exact constant-primer or identifier match. High-quality paired reads were merged with COPE v1.2.5, and unique nucleotide sequences were defined as clonotypes. MiTCR v1.1 was used to align the clonotypes against IMGT TRBV, TRBD and TRBJ reference segments. The analysis included only V-J combinations with a frequency above 0.0001, which together covered over 98% of the repertoires. The TCS score was defined as the ratio of F50 (clonal expansion) to E x V (chaos), calculated using BLOSUM62-based TCRdist between CDR3 peptides within each V-J. Welch's t-statistics and random forest reduced around 520 V-J features to 13, which were used in a naive Bayes classifier (R e1071). TCRdb trimmed the raw reads at Q25, called clones with MiXCR and kept productive beta chains. Duplicate CDR3 protein sequences are folded into a single record with the most common DNA and genes. V and J calls and clone size were set by TCRdb, not the authors. Within this sample are some 500,000 distinct CDR3 sequences, with around 15% of them counted one time only. The ten largest clones capture less than 20% of the sample.

The research as a whole found: During validation, the model predicted progression to ophthalmopathy a median of approximately 7 months ahead of onset, with roughly 65% sensitivity and about 75% specificity. A 13 V-J signature model separated ophthalmopathy from stable hyperthyroidism, with about 90% sensitivity and roughly 81% specificity in cross-validation and 80%/75% in testing. Most expanded thyroid clonotypes (frequency above 0.001) were also detected in blood, a finding suggesting that blood repertoires may reflect thyroid immune responses. No statistical method was used to fix the sample size in advance, and group allocation was not hidden from the investigators.

The germline V gene encodes CDR1 ENHRY and CDR2 SYGVKD. V loses 8 bases at its end and J loses 5 bases; junction bases beyond the gene matches: 9. Inclusive of the bounding cysteine and valine, the CDR3 is 14 residues long. Just the 42-base CDR3 DNA is kept, in frame starting at base 1. A patient counted as having stable Graves' hyperthyroidism if no progression to ophthalmopathy occurred over 18 months of follow-up. Hyperthyroidism patients were newly diagnosed, had a disease duration of under 2 months, and were aged 18 to 65 years. The study excluded patients with uncontrolled infections, other autoimmune diseases, pregnancy or lactation. Clinical symptoms, serum thyroxine and TRAb, thyroid ultrasound, and orbital computed tomography formed the basis for the diagnoses. PBMCs were isolated from about 9.2 ml of fresh peripheral blood by Ficoll-Paque density gradient centrifugation. Total RNA was extracted using Trizol reagent, and RNA quality was assessed on an Agilent 2100 Bioanalyzer.

This clonotype occurred many times. Its target antigen remains unknown. Base qualities are not recorded, but no much larger clone differs from it by a single base. The receptor's source is a woman under 30 with Graves' hyperthyroidism. The sample consisted of blood. The V gene is TRBV10-3 and the J gene is TRBJ2-7; TRBD1 agrees with 10 junctional bases. The DNA is TGTGCCATCCGGTCCGGACAGGGGGTAGACGAGCAGTACGTC. Translation gives CAIRSGQGVDEQYV.